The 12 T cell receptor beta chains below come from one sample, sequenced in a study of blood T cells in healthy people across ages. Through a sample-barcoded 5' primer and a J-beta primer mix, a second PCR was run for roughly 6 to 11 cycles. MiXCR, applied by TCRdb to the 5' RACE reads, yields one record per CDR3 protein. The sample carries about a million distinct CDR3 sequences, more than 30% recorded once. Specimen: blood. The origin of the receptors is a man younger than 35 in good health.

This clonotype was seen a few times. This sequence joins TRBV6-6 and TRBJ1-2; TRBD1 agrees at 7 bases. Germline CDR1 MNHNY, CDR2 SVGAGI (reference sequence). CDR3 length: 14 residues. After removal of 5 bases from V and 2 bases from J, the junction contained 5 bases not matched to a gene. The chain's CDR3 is CASSQGVTNYGYTF. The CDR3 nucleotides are TGTGCCAGCAGTCAGGGGGTTACCAACTATGGCTACACCTTC.

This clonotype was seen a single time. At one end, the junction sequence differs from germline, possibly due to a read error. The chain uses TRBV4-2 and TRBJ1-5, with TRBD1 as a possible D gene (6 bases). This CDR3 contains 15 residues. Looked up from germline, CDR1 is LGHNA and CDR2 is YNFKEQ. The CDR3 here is CASSQITGNNQPLHF. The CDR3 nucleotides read TGTGCCAGCAGCCAAATCACAGGGAACAATCAGCCCCTGCATTTT.

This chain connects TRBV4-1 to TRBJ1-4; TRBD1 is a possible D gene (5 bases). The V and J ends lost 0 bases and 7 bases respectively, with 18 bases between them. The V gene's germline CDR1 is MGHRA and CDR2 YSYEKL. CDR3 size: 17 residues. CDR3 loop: CASSQDARALGGEKLFF. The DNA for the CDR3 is TGCGCCAGCAGCCAAGATGCCAGGGCCTTGGGAGGTGAAAAACTGTTTTTT.

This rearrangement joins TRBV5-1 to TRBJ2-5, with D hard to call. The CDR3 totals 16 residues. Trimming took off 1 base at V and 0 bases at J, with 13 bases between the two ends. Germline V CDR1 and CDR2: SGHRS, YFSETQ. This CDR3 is CASSLPLVGDQETQYF. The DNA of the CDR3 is TGCGCCAGCAGCTTGCCTTTAGTTGGCGACCAAGAGACCCAGTACTTC. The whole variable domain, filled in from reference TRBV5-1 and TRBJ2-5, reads KAGVTQTPRYLIKTRGQQVTLSCSPISGHRSVSWYQQTPGQGLQFLFEYFSETQRNKGNFPGRFSGRQFSNSRSEMNVSTLELGDSALYLCASSLPLVGDQETQYFGPGTRLLVL.

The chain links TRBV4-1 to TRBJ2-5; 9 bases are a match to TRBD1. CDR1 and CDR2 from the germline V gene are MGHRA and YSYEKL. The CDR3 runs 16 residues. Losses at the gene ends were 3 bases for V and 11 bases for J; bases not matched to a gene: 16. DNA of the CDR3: TGCGCCAGCAGCCAGGCCGGGACAGGGATCTACAATGAGCAGTACTTC. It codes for CASSQAGTGIYNEQYF.

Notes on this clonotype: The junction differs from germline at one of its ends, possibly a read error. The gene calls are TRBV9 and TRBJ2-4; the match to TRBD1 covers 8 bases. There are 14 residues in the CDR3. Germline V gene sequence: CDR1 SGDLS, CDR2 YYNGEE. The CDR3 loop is CASSVQGAKNIRYF. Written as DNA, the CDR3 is TGTGCCAGCAGCGTACAGGGGGCCAAAAACATTCGGTACTTC.

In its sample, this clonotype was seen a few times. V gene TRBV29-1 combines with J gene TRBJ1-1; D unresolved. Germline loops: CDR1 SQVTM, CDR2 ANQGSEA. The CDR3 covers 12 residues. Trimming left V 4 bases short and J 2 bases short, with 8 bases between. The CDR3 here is CSVVEDNTEAFF. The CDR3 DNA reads TGCAGCGTTGTGGAGGATAACACTGAAGCTTTCTTT.

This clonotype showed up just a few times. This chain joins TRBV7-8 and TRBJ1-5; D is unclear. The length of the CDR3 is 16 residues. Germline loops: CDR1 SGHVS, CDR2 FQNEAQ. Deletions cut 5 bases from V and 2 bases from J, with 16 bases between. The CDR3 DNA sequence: TGTGCCAGCAGCCGCAATCCGGGTCCTGGCAATCAGCCCCAGCATTTT. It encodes CASSRNPGPGNQPQHF.

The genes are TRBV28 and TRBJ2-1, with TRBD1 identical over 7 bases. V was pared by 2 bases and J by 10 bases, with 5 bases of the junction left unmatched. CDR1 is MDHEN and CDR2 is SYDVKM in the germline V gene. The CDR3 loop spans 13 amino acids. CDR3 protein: CASSLNRGSEQFF. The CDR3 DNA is TGTGCCAGCAGTTTAAACAGGGGAAGCGAGCAGTTCTTC.

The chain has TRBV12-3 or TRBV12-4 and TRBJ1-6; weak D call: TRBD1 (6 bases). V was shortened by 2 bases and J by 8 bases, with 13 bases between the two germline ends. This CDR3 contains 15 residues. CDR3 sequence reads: CASSLRQALDSPLHF. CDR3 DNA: TGTGCCAGCAGTTTAAGACAGGCCCTTGATTCACCCCTCCACTTT.

The CDR3 bases are TGCAGCGCCGGACAGGGTCAAGAGACCAAGTACTTC. Translation gives CSAGQGQETKYF. The chain employs TRBV29-1 and TRBJ2-7, with 8 positions matching TRBD1. The length of the CDR3 is 12 residues. The junction had 13 bases not matched to a gene; V was cut back by 7 bases and J by 11 bases. Germline V gene sequence: CDR1 SQVTM, CDR2 ANQGSEA.

The CDR3 DNA follows: TGTGCCAGCAAAAAAGGGACAGGGGCCTACGAGCAGTACTTC. Its protein is CASKKGTGAYEQYF. The J gene is TRBJ2-4, the V gene TRBV7-8; TRBD1 agrees at 10 bases. The end of the DNA is better explained by TRBJ2-7, so the J call may be wrong. CDR3 length: 14 amino acids. The germline V gene has CDR1 SGHVS and CDR2 FQNEAQ.